This TCR beta chain was recorded in a study of CD8 T cells in Susac syndrome. Per the germline V gene, CDR1 is LNHNV and CDR2 is YYDKDF (reference sequence). V was shortened by 4 bases and J by 1 base, with 14 bases between the two germline ends. This CDR3 has 17 residues. CD8+ and CD4+ T cells circulating in blood were sequenced for TCR beta. TEMRA cells underwent FACS enrichment and CD8+ and CD4+ T cells underwent negative isolation. RNA in amounts of about 0.5 to 1 ug was reverse transcribed with random hexamers. Each CDR3 protein gets one entry after TCRdb re-called the immunoSEQ multiplex PCR reads with MiXCR. The table records around 180,000 distinct CDR3 sequences, approximately 95% of them present only once. This clonotype came up once.

The TCR sequence derives from a human donor with multiple sclerosis. The sample was CD8+ T cells from PBMCs. The chain is built from TRBV15 and TRBJ2-6; tentative D call: TRBD1 (6 bases). The CDR3 loop is CATSTGATASGANVLTF. Written as DNA, the CDR3 is TGTGCCACCAGCACAGGGGCAACAGCATCTGGGGCCAACGTCCTGACTTTC.